Following are 7 T cell receptor beta chains from one sample sequenced in a study of blood T cell repertoires in COVID-19. The assay was immunoSEQ multiplex PCR, and TCRdb's table has in-frame clones only and misses some. The sample records some 300,000 clones, roughly 90% being singletons. The sample was PBMCs or T cells enriched from blood (not recorded which). These receptors originate from a young woman with acute COVID-19.

The chain joins TRBV15 to TRBJ1-1; a weak D match, TRBD1 (6 bases). V shed 5 bases and J shed 0 bases, with 13 bases lying between them. CDR3 length equals 15 residues. CDR1 and CDR2 (germline): LNHNV, YYDKDF (reference sequence). DNA of the CDR3: TGTGCCACCAGCGCACGTACAGGGTTGAACACTGAAGCTTTCTTT. Amino acids: CATSARTGLNTEAFF.

The chain couples TRBV28 to TRBJ1-2; 10 nucleotides match TRBD1. The CDR3 length is 15 residues. V shed 5 bases, J shed 4 bases, and the junction held 7 bases outside the gene matches. Germline assignment: CDR1 MDHEN and CDR2 SYDVKM. The CDR3 sequence is CASSLWTGGRYGYTF. Here the CDR3 DNA reads TGTGCCAGCAGTCTCTGGACAGGGGGACGCTATGGCTACACCTTC.

The chain joins TRBV6-6 to TRBJ2-1; 13 positions match TRBD2. Unmatched junction bases numbered 17, after V lost 5 bases and J lost 7 bases. This CDR3 region has 19 residues. Germline CDR1 is MNHNY and CDR2 is SVGAGI (reference sequence). CDR3 loop: CASSHPRGLAGPLDNEQFF. For the CDR3, the DNA is TGTGCCAGCAGTCATCCCCGGGGACTAGCGGGACCGTTGGATAATGAGCAGTTCTTC.

The chain combines TRBV28 with TRBJ1-1; D is unclear. Between the trimmed V and J ends, which lost 3 bases and 1 base, there was a span of 9 bases. The CDR3 sequence is 14 residues long. CDR1 and CDR2 from the germline V gene are MDHEN and SYDVKM. The CDR3 nucleotides read TGTGCCAGCAGTTTTTCACAGTCGAACACTGAAGCTTTCTTT. It translates to CASSFSQSNTEAFF.

This chain links TRBV7-9 with TRBJ1-2; TRBD1 aligns across 8 bases. This CDR3 contains 15 residues. Germline CDR1 SEHNR, CDR2 FQNEAQ (reference sequence). V gave up 5 bases and J gave up 3 bases; unmatched junction bases: 8. CDR3 sequence: CASSADRGLDYGYTF. CDR3 bases: TGTGCCAGCAGCGCCGACAGGGGTTTAGACTATGGCTACACCTTC.

The chain couples TRBV6-5 to TRBJ2-5; 10 bases map to TRBD2. CDR3 length equals 13 residues. Per germline, CDR1 MNHEY and CDR2 SVGAGI. Trimming took 10 bases from V and 5 from J; bases not matched to a gene: 7. CDR3 protein: CATQSAGGETQYF. CDR3 nucleotides: TGTGCCACCCAGTCAGCGGGAGGGGAGACCCAGTACTTC.

This clone appeared a single time. This chain links TRBV11-3 with TRBJ2-2; 8 nucleotides match TRBD1. Germline V gene data show CDR1 as SGHNT and CDR2 as YENEEA. This CDR3 contains 17 residues. The junction had 9 bases not matched to a gene; V was cut back by 0 bases and J by 6 bases. This CDR3 reads CASSLDRRTGPSGELFF. CDR3 sequence (DNA): TGTGCCAGCAGCTTAGATCGTAGGACAGGGCCTTCCGGGGAGCTGTTTTTT.